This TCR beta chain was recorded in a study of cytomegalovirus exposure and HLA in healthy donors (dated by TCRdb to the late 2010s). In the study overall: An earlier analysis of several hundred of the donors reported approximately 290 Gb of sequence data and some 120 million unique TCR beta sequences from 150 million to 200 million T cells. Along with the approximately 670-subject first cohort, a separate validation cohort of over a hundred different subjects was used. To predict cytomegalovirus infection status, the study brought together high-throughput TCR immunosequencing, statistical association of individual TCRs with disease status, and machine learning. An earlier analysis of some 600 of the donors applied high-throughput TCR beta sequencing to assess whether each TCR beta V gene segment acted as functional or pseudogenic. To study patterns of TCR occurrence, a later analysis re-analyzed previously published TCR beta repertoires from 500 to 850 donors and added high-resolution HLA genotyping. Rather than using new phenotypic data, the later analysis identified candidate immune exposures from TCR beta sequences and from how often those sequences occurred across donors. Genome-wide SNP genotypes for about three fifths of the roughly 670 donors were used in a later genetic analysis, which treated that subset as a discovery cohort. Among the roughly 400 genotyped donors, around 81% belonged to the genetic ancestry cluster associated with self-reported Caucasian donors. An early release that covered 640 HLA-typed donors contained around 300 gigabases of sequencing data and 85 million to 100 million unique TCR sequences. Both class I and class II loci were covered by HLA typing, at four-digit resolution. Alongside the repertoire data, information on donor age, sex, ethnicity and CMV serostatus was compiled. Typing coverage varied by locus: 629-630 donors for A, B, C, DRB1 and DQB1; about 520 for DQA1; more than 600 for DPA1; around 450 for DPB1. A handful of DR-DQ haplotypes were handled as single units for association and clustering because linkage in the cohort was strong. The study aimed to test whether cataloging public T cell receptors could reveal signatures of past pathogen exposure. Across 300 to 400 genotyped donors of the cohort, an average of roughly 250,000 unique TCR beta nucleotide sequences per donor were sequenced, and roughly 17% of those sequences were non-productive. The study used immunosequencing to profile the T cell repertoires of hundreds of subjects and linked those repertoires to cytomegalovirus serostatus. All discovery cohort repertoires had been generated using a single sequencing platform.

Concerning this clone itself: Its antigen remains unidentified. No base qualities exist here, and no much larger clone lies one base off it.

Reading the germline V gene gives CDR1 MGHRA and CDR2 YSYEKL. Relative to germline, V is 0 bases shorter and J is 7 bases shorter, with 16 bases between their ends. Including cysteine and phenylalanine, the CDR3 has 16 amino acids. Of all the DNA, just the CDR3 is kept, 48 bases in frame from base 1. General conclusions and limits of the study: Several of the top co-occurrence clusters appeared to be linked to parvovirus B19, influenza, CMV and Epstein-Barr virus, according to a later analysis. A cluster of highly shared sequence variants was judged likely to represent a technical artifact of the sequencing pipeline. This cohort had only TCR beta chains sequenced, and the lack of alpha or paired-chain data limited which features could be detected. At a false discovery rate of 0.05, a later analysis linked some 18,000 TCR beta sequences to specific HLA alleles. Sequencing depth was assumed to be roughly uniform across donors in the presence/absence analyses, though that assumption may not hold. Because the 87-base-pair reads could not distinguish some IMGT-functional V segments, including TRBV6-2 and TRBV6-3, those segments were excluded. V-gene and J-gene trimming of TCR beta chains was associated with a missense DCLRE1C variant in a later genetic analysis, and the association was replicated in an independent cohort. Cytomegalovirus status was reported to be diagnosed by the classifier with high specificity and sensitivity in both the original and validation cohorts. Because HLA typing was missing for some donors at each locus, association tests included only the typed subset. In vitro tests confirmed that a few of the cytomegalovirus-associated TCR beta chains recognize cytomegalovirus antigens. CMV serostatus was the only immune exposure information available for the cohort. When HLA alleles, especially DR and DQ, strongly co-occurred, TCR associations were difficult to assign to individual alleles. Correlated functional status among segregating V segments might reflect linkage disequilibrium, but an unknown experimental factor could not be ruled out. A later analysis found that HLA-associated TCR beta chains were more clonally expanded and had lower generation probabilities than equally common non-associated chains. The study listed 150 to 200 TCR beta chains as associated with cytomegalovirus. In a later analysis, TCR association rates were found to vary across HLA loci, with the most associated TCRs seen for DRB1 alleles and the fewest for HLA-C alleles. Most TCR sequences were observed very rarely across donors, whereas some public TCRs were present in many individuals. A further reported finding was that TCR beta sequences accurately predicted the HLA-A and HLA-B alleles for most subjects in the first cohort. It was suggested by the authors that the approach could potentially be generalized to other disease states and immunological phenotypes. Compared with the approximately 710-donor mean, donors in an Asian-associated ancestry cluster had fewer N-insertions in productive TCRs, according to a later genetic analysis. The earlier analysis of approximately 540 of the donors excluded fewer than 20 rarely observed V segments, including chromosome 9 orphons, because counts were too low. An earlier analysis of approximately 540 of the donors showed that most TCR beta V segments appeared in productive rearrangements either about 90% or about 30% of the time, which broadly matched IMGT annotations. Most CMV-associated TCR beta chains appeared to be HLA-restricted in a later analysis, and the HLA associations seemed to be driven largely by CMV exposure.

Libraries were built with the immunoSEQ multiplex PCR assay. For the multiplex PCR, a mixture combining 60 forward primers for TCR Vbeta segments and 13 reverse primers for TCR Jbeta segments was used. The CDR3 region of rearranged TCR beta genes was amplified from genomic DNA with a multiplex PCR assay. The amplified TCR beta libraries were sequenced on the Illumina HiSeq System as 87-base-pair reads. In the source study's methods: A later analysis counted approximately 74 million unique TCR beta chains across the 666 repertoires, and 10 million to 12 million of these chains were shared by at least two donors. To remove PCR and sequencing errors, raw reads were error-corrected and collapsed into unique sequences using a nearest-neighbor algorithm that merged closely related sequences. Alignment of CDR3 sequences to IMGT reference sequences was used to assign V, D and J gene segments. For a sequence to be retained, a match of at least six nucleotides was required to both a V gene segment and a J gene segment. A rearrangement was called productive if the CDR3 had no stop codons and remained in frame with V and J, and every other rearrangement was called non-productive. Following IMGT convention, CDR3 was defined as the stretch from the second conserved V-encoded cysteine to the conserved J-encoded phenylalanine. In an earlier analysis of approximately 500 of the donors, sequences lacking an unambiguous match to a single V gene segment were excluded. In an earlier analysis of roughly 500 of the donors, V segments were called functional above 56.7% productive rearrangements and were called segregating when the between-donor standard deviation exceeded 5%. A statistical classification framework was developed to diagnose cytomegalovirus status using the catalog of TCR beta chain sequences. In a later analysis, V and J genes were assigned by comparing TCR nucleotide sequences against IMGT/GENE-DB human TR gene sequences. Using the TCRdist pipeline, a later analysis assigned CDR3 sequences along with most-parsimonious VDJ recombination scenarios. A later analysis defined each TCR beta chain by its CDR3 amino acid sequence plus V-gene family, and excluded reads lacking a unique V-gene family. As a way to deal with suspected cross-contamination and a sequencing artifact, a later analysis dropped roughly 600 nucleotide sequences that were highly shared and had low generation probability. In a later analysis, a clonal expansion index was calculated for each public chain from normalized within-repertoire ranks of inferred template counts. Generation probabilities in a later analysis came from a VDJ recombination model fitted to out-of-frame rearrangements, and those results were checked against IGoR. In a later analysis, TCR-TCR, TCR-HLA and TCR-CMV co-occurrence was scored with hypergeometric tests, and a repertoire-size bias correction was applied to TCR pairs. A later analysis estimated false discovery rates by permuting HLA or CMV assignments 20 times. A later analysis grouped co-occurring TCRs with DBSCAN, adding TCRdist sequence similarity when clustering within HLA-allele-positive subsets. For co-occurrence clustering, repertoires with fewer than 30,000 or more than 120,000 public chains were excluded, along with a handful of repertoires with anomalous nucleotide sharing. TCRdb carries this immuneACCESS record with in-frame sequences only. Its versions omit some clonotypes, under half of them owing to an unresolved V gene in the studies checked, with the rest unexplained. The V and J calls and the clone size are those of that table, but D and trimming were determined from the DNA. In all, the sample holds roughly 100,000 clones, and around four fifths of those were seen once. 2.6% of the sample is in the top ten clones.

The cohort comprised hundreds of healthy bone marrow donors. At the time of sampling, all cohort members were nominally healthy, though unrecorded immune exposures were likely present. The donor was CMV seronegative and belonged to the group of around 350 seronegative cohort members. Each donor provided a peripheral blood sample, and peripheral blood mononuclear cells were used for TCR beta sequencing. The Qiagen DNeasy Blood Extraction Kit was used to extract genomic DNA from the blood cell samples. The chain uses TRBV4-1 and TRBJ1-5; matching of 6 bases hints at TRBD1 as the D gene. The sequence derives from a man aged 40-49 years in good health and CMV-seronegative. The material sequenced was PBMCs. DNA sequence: TGCGCCAGCAGCCAAGATTTCTACAGGGAAGGCCAGCCCCAGCATTTT. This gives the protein CASSQDFYREGQPQHF.